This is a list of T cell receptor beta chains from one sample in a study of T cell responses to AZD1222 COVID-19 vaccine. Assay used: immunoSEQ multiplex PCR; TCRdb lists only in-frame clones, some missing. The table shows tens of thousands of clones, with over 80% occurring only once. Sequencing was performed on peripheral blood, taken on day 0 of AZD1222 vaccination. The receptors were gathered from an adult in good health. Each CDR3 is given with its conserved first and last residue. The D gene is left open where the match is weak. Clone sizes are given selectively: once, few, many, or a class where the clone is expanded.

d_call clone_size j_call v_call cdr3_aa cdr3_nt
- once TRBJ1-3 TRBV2 CASSREQSSGNTIYF TGTGCCAGCAGTAGAGAACAGAGCTCTGGAAACACCATATATTTT
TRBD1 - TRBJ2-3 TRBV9 CASSVAAGGVSDTQYF TGTGCCAGCAGCGTAGCTGCAGGGGGCGTTTCAGATACGCAGTATTTT
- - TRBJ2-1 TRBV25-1 CASSESRVRNEQFF TGTGCCAGCAGTGAATCGCGGGTGAGGAATGAGCAGTTCTTC
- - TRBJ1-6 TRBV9 CASSEKGSYNSPLHF TGTGCCAGCAGCGAGAAGGGAAGCTATAATTCACCCCTCCACTTT
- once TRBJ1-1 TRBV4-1 CASSRQEKGVSEAFF TGCGCCAGCAGCAGACAAGAAAAAGGGGTCTCTGAAGCTTTCTTT
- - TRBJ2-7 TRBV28 CASTAPMRGREQYF TGTGCCAGCACCGCACCTATGCGGGGACGAGAGCAGTACTTC
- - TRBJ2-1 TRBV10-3 CAIRKLGNEQFF TGTGCCATCAGAAAACTAGGCAATGAGCAGTTCTTC
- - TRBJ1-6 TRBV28 CASSPDRSSYNSPLHF TGTGCCAGCAGTCCTGACAGGAGCTCCTATAATTCACCCCTCCACTTT
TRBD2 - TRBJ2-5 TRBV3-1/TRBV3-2 CASSHSLAGQETQYF TGTGCCAGCAGCCACTCACTAGCGGGCCAAGAGACCCAGTACTTC
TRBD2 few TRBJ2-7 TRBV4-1 CASSSFSGFSYEQYF TGCGCCAGCAGCTCATTTAGCGGGTTCTCCTACGAGCAGTACTTC
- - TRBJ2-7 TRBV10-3 CAITSTRVLGGEQYF TGTGCCATCACGTCCACAAGGGTTTTAGGAGGCGAGCAGTACTTC
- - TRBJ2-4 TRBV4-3 CASSQGGRVKKNIQYF TGCGCCAGCAGCCAAGGGGGGAGAGTGAAGAAAAACATTCAGTACTTC
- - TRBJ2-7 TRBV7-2 CASSLSGYEQYF TGTGCCAGCAGCTTATCCGGTTACGAGCAGTACTTC
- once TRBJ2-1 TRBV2 CASSVPQSSYNEQFF TGTGCCAGCAGTGTACCCCAGAGCTCCTACAATGAGCAGTTCTTC
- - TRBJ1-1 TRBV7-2 CASSLATQAIGPNTEAFF TGTGCCAGCAGCTTAGCGACACAGGCCATTGGACCGAACACTGAAGCTTTCTTT
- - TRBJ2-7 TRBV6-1 CASEGEARGYEQYF TGTGCCAGCGAAGGCGAGGCCAGGGGATACGAGCAGTACTTC
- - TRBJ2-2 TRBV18 CASSPRTDNTGELFF TGTGCCAGCTCACCTCGGACAGACAACACCGGGGAGCTGTTTTTT
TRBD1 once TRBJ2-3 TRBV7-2 CASSPQSGQGADTQYF TGTGCCAGCAGCCCCCAGTCCGGACAGGGGGCAGATACGCAGTATTTT
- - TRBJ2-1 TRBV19 CASSIDQGDEQFF TGTGCCAGTAGTATAGACCAGGGTGATGAGCAGTTCTTC
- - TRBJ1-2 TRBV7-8 CASSLRSQDGYTF TGTGCCAGCAGCTTACGATCCCAAGATGGCTACACCTTC
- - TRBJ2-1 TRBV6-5 CASRPPGRAYNEQFF TGTGCCAGCAGACCTCCAGGGAGAGCGTACAATGAGCAGTTCTTC
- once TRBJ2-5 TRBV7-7 CASSLAGTGLETQYF TGTGCTAGCAGCTTGGCCGGGACTGGCTTGGAGACCCAGTACTTC
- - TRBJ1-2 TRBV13 CASSADSADGYTF TGTGCCAGCAGCGCCGACAGCGCTGATGGCTACACCTTC
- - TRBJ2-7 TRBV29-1 CSVRDRFYEQYF TGCAGCGTTCGAGACAGGTTTTACGAGCAGTACTTC
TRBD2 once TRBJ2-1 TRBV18 CASSPSAGGQSSYNEQFF TGTGCCAGCTCACCATCAGCGGGGGGCCAGAGCTCCTACAATGAGCAGTTCTTC
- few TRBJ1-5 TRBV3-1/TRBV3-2 CASSQDIGNQPQHF TGTGCCAGCAGCCAGGACATAGGCAATCAGCCCCAGCATTTT
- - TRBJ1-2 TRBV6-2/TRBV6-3 CASSYSDGIYGYTF TGTGCCAGCAGTTACTCGGACGGCATCTATGGCTACACCTTC
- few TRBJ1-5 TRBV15 CATSRDGGHQPQHF TGTGCCACCAGCAGAGATGGGGGGCATCAGCCCCAGCATTTT
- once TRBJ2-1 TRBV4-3 CASSQEGWNEQFF TGCGCCAGCAGCCAAGAAGGTTGGAATGAGCAGTTCTTC
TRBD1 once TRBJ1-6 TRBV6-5 CASSSGTDNSPLHF TGTGCCAGCAGTTCCGGGACAGACAATTCACCCCTCCACTTT
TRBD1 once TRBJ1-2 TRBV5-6 CASSSTGEYGYTF TGTGCCAGCAGCTCTACAGGGGAGTATGGCTACACCTTC
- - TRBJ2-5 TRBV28 CASSLSGQGRETQYF TGTGCCAGCAGCCTCTCTGGGCAGGGTAGAGAGACCCAGTACTTC
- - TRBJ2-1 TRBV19 CASSSYNEQFF TGTGCCAGTAGTAGCTACAATGAGCAGTTCTTC
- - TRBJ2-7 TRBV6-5 CASSPTNPAMSEQYF TGTGCCAGCAGTCCCACCAATCCGGCGATGAGCGAGCAGTACTTC
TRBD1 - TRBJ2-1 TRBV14 CASSQARGRVEQFF TGTGCCAGCAGCCAAGCCAGGGGGCGCGTTGAGCAGTTCTTC
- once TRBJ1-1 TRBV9 CASSAPGGESFSEAFF TGTGCCAGCAGCGCCCCGGGGGGGGAAAGTTTTTCTGAAGCTTTCTTT
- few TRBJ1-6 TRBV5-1 CASSLLVGGQNSPLHF TGCGCCAGCAGCTTGTTGGTAGGGGGGCAAAATTCACCCCTCCACTTT
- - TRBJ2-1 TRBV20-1 CSASRAVSSYNEQFF TGCAGTGCTAGTAGGGCAGTGAGCTCCTACAATGAGCAGTTCTTC
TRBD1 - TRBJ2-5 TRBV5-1 CASSDGTGTQETQYF TGCGCCAGCAGCGACGGGACAGGGACTCAAGAGACCCAGTACTTC
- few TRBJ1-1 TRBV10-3 CAISVDAPPNTEAFF TGTGCCATCAGTGTGGACGCTCCCCCGAACACTGAAGCTTTCTTT
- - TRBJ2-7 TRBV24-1 CATSSRDSYEQYF TGTGCCACCAGTTCGCGGGACTCCTACGAGCAGTACTTC
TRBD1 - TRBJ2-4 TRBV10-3 CAISEDRAPGIQYF TGTGCCATCAGTGAAGACAGGGCCCCGGGGATTCAGTACTTC
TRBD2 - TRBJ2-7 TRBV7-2 CASSSVPPSGGPYEQYF TGTGCCAGCAGCTCCGTACCCCCCAGCGGGGGACCCTACGAGCAGTACTTC
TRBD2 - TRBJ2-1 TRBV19 CASSSTSFSSNEQFF TGTGCCAGTAGTTCGACTAGCTTCTCTTCCAATGAGCAGTTCTTC
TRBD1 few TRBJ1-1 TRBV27 CASRPTGGTEAFF TGTGCCAGCAGGCCCACAGGGGGCACTGAAGCTTTCTTT
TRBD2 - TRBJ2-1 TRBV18 CASSPGLAGWSSYNEQFF TGTGCCAGCTCACCAGGCCTAGCGGGCTGGAGCTCCTACAATGAGCAGTTCTTC
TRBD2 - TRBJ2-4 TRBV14 CASSQDSGLAPNIQYF TGTGCCAGCAGCCAAGATTCGGGACTAGCGCCGAACATTCAGTACTTC
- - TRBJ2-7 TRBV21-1 CASSKGGIGSYEQYF TGTGCCAGCAGCAAAGGTGGCATAGGCTCCTACGAGCAGTACTTC
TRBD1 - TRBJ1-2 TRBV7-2 CASSLQQGYGYTF TGTGCCAGCAGCCTACAACAGGGGTATGGCTACACCTTC
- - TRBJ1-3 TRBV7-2 CASSLVRGGSGNTIYF TGTGCCAGCAGCTTAGTCAGGGGCGGGTCTGGAAACACCATATATTTT
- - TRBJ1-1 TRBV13 CASSLGTGGGTEAFF TGTGCCAGCAGCTTAGGAACCGGGGGTGGCACTGAAGCTTTCTTT